This T cell receptor beta chain was profiled in a study of T cells in localized non-small cell lung cancer (dated by TCRdb to 2020 to 2021). Background for the entire study: Comparing tumors with uninvolved tumor-adjacent lungs, the study looked at the T cell repertoires of hundreds of patients with early-stage NSCLC. The cohort was made up of under 250 treatment-naive NSCLC patients whose localized lung tumors had been resected. NSCLC patients had a mean age of roughly 66 years, and around 130 were male and nearly 110 female.

At diagnosis, peripheral blood, uninvolved tumor-adjacent lung and tumor were collected and stored as a combination of fresh-frozen and FFPE material. This clone was recorded many times. This clone's antigen is unknown. There are no base qualities to consult, and no much larger clone falls within one base. What the study reported, not specific to this receptor: Uninvolved tumor-adjacent lung showed the highest T cell clonality, higher than tumor, which suggests more focused antigenic responses in the uninvolved tumor-adjacent lung. Because multi-region tumor sequencing was not performed, intratumor heterogeneity could not be ruled out. A median of around 50 of the top 100 tumor clones turned up in the paired uninvolved adjacent lung, and 25 to 30 of those clones also ranked among the top 100 of that same adjacent lung. Since the design was exploratory, TCR variables were selected using unadjusted p-values with no false-discovery rate correction. Longer overall survival was associated with higher blood T cell density, whereas shorter survival was associated with higher adjacent-lung clonality.

TCR beta CDR3 regions were sequenced from DNA using the immunoSEQ Assay. As for the authors' bioinformatics: To compute T cell density, TCR beta template counts were normalized to usable DNA, which was estimated by amplifying housekeeping genes. Richness was estimated using the preseqR package, with extrapolation to 400,000 templates for PBMC samples and to 120,000 templates for tissue samples. Clonality was defined as one minus Pielou's evenness. Differential abundance testing on productive amino-acid clonotypes, with a minimum total count of 5 and an alpha of 0.1, was used to identify tissue-enriched TCRs. The Jaccard Index and the Morisita Overlap Index were used to quantify repertoire overlap between compartments. GLIPH grouped TCR beta CDR3s together with public tetramer-defined viral CDR3s, and a viral motif had to include at least three viral sequences and show V-gene enrichment. TCRdb stores this immuneACCESS table with in-frame sequences only. Part of the clones is absent; in the studies checked, under half of the shortfall reflects unresolved V genes, and no reason is known for the rest. V, J and clone size derive from that table, while D and trimming were established from the DNA sequence. The sample table shows several thousand clones, and around a sixth are seen once. The ten most abundant clones make up 12% of the sample.

The sequence came from a man aged 40 to 70 with stage I lung adenocarcinoma. The sample consisted of lung tumor tissue, taken before any cancer treatment.

Here the CDR3 is given as CASSLESGNTEAFF. The nucleotide sequence reads TGTGCCAGCAGCTTGGAGTCTGGGAACACTGAAGCTTTCTTT. The rearranged segments are TRBV11-3 and TRBJ1-1; confidence is insufficient to name the D gene. V drops 3 bases and J drops 1 base, leaving 9 bases in between. From a lookup of the germline V gene, CDR1 and CDR2 are SGHNT and YENEEA. Its CDR3 holds 14 amino acids, cysteine through phenylalanine. Just CDR3 DNA is preserved here, 42 bases in frame from base 1.